These 7 T cell receptor beta chains were sequenced from one sample in a study of cytomegalovirus exposure and HLA in healthy donors. The PCR contained 60 Vbeta and 13 Jbeta primers. TCRdb keeps only in-frame clones here, not all; method: immunoSEQ multiplex PCR. The sample consists of over 85,000 clones, approximately 7.1% of them appearing once. Material: PBMCs. These TCRs come from a man in his fifties or sixties in good health and CMV-seronegative.

The CDR3 protein is CASSRTGGMDEQYF. The CDR3 region has the DNA TGTGCCAGCAGCCGGACAGGGGGCATGGACGAGCAGTACTTC. The chain recombines TRBV5-4 with TRBJ2-7; the match to TRBD1 covers 11 bases. The CDR3 runs to 14 residues. In germline, CDR1 is SGHNT, CDR2 YYREEE (reference sequence). The trim removed 4 bases at V and 5 bases at J, leaving 5 bases unmatched. Variable domain in full (rest from reference TRBV5-4 and TRBJ2-7): ETGVTQSPTHLIKTRGQQVTLRCSSQSGHNTVSWYQQALGQGPQFIFQYYREEENGRGNFPPRFSGLQFPNYSSELNVNALELDDSALYLCASSRTGGMDEQYFGPGTRLTVT.

As for this clone: At one boundary the junction diverges from the germline segment, which might be a read error. The gene calls are TRBV5-4 and TRBJ2-5; a possible D gene is TRBD2 (6 bases). The CDR3 is 14 residues long. Germline V gene data show CDR1 as SGHNT and CDR2 as YYREEE (reference sequence). The CDR3 region is CASSLVSGQETQYF. CDR3 sequence (DNA): TGTGCCAGCAGTTTGGTTAGCGGTCAAGAGACCCAGTACTTC.

J is TRBJ2-5 and V is TRBV30; D remains ambiguous. Judging by the DNA end, TRBJ2-7 fits better; the J call may be wrong. Germline CDR1 reads GTSNPN; CDR2 reads SVGIG (reference sequence). The CDR3 length is 13 residues. CDR3: CAWSVSQQAEQYF. The CDR3 DNA is TGTGCCTGGAGTGTATCACAGCAAGCCGAGCAGTACTTC.

V usage is TRBV5-1 and J usage is TRBJ2-2, with 7 bases lining up with TRBD1. The CDR3 has 17 amino acids. The V and J ends lost 1 base and 10 bases, in that order; junction bases with no gene match: 16. Germline CDR1 SGHRS, CDR2 YFSETQ. The CDR3 reads CASSLRVMRGQPSELFF. The CDR3 nucleotides are TGCGCCAGCAGCTTGCGGGTAATGAGGGGGCAACCTTCGGAGCTGTTTTTT.

The J gene is TRBJ1-4, the V gene TRBV5-1; 11 bases are a match to TRBD1. This CDR3 has 18 amino acids. Germline CDR1 SGHRS, CDR2 YFSETQ. V gave up 0 bases and J gave up 3 bases; unmatched junction bases: 7. Here the CDR3 reads CASSLGTGGSVANEKLFF. CDR3 nucleotide sequence: TGCGCCAGCAGCTTGGGGACAGGGGGCAGTGTGGCTAATGAAAAACTGTTTTTT.

V and J are TRBV11-2 and TRBJ2-2; no clear D. V was trimmed by 0 bases and J by 7 bases, leaving 3 bases between them. The germline V gene encodes CDR1 SGHAT and CDR2 FQNNGV. The CDR3 spans 12 residues. The CDR3 is CASSLDRGELFF. DNA for the CDR3: TGTGCCAGCAGCTTAGATCGCGGGGAGCTGTTTTTT.

This clone has just a few counts. The CDR3 sequence is CASSLAWPSADNEQFF. DNA for the CDR3: TGCGCCAGCAGCTTGGCCTGGCCTAGCGCAGACAATGAGCAGTTCTTC. The chain recombines TRBV5-1 with TRBJ2-1; tentative D call: TRBD2 (6 bases). Trimming took 0 bases from V and 5 from J, leaving 15 bases between them. This CDR3 is 16 amino acids long. Germline V gives CDR1 SGHRS, CDR2 YFSETQ.